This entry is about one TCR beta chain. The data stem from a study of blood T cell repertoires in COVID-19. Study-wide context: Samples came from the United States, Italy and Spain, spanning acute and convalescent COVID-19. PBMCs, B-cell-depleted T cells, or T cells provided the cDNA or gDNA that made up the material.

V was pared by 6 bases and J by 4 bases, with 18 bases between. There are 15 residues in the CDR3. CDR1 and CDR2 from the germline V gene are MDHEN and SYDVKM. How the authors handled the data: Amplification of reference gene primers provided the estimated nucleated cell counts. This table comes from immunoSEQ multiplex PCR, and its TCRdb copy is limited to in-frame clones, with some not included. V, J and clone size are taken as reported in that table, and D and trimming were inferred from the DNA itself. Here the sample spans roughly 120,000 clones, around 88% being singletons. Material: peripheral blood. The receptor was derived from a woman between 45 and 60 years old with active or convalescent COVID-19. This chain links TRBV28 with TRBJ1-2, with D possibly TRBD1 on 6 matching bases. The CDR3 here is CASSPLGAGSYGYTF. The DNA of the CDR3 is TGTGCCAGCAGCCCCCTGGGGGCAGGGTCCTATGGCTACACCTTC.